This T cell receptor (beta chain) was sequenced in a study of cytomegalovirus exposure and HLA in healthy donors. Study findings and constraints: In an earlier analysis, in under 700 donors, most V segments appeared productive either ~87% or ~30% of the time. The study recorded 150 to 200 TCR beta chains that were cytomegalovirus-associated.

The PCR had 60 Vbeta and 13 Jbeta primers. TCRdb's table, derived via immunoSEQ multiplex PCR, lists solely in-frame clones and lacks some. The sample comprises 150,000 to 200,000 clones, roughly 82% of which are singletons, and roughly a tenth rests with the top ten. With regard to this clone: As yet, its antigen is unknown.

Germline assignment: CDR1 MNHEY and CDR2 SVGAGI. The J segment lost 1 base and the V segment lost 8 bases, leaving 8 bases of the junction unmatched. This CDR3 spans 15 amino acids. This clonotype originated in a man over 45 in good health and CMV-seropositive. J is TRBJ2-1 and V is TRBV6-5; 7 bases map to TRBD1. Material: PBMCs. In nucleotides, the CDR3 is TGTGCCAGCCTTTTAACAGGGGCGTCCTACAATGAGCAGTTCTTC. Translated, it gives CASLLTGASYNEQFF.